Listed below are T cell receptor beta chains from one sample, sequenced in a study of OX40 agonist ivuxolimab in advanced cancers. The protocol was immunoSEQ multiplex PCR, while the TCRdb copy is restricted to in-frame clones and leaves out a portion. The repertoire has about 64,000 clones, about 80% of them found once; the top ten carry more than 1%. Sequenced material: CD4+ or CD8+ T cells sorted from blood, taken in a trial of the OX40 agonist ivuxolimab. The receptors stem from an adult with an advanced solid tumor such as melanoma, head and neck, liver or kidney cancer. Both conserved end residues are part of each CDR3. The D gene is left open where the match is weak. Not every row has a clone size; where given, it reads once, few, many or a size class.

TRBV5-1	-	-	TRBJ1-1	CASSSGRMNTEAFF	TGCGCCAGCAGCTCGGGACGGATGAACACTGAAGCTTTCTTT
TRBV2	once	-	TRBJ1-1	CASSREERGNTEAFF	TGTGCCAGCAGCCGGGAAGAGAGGGGGAACACTGAAGCTTTCTTT
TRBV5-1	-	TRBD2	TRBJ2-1	CASSLISGGNEQFF	TGCGCCAGCAGCTTGATTAGCGGGGGGAATGAGCAGTTCTTC
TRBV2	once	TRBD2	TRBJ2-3	CASSYFSGGRGDTQYF	TGTGCCAGCAGTTACTTTAGCGGGGGGCGTGGAGATACGCAGTATTTT
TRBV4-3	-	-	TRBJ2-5	CASSRNLRVGGGETQYF	TGCGCCAGCAGCCGCAACCTGAGAGTTGGCGGCGGAGAGACCCAGTACTTC
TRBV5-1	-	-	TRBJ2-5	CASSLALGGMETQYF	TGCGCCAGCAGCTTGGCCTTAGGCGGGATGGAGACCCAGTACTTC
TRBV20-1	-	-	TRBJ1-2	CSARDTPRATF	TGCAGTGCTAGAGATACCCCCAGGGCGACCTTC
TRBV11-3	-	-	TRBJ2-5	CASSEHIQETQYF	TGTGCCAGCAGCGAACACATTCAAGAGACCCAGTACTTC
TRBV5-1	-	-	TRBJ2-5	CASSLGSPGETQYF	TGCGCCAGCAGCTTGGGCAGCCCAGGGGAGACCCAGTACTTC
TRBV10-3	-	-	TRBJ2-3	CAIRDADTQYF	TGTGCCATTCGGGACGCAGATACGCAGTATTTT
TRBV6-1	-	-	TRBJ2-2	CASSEQANTGELFF	TGTGCCAGCAGTGAACAGGCGAACACCGGGGAGCTGTTTTTT
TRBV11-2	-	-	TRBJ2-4	CASSFADLGNIQYF	TGTGCCAGCAGCTTCGCCGACCTGGGAAACATTCAGTACTTC
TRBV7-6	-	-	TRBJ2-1	CASSLGGQGGGNEQFF	TGTGCCAGCAGCTTAGGAGGGCAGGGGGGAGGCAATGAGCAGTTCTTC
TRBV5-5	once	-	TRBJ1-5	CASSALARGWNQPQHF	TGTGCCAGCAGCGCCCTGGCCCGGGGGTGGAATCAGCCCCAGCATTTT
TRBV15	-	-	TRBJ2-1	CATSRVGGINEQFF	TGTGCCACCAGCAGAGTGGGAGGAATCAATGAGCAGTTCTTC
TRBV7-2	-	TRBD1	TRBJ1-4	CASSSQQGFNEKLFF	TGTGCCAGCAGCTCTCAACAGGGGTTCAATGAAAAACTGTTTTTT
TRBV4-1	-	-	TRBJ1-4	CASSQDTGMTNEKLFF	TGCGCCAGCAGCCAAGATACAGGGATGACTAATGAAAAACTGTTTTTT
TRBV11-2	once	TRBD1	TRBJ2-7	CASSWGQGVKYF	TGTGCCAGCAGCTGGGGACAGGGGGTTAAGTACTTC
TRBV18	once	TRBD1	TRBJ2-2	CASSVTGDTGELFF	TGTGCCAGCTCAGTCACAGGGGACACCGGGGAGCTGTTTTTT
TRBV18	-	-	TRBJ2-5	CASKPALQETQYF	TGTGCCAGCAAGCCGGCCTTGCAAGAGACCCAGTACTTC
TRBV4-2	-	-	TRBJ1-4	CASSQDGTGDNEKLFF	TGTGCCAGCAGCCAAGATGGCACAGGAGATAATGAAAAACTGTTTTTT
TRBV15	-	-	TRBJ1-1	CATANRESEAFF	TGTGCCACCGCGAACAGGGAGTCTGAAGCTTTCTTT
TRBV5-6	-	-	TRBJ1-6	CASSLEIGGGSSPLHF	TGTGCCAGCAGCTTGGAGATAGGGGGAGGGAGCTCACCCCTCCACTTT
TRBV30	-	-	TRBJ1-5	CAWSGLRSNQPQHF	TGTGCCTGGAGTGGCCTTCGGAGCAATCAGCCCCAGCATTTT
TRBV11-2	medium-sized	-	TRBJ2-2	CASRPTGGWQSLNTGELFF	TGTGCCAGCAGGCCCACAGGAGGTTGGCAATCCTTGAACACCGGGGAGCTGTTTTTT
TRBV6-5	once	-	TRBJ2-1	CASSYPPYNEQFF	TGTGCCAGCAGTTACCCTCCATACAATGAGCAGTTCTTC
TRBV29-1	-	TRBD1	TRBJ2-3	CSVGQGATDTQYF	TGCAGCGTTGGACAGGGGGCCACAGATACGCAGTATTTT
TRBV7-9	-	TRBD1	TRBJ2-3	CASSRGTGAYTDTQYF	TGTGCCAGCAGCCGAGGGACAGGGGCTTACACAGATACGCAGTATTTT
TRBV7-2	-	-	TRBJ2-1	CASSLERGGNEQFF	TGTGCCAGCAGCTTAGAAAGAGGGGGGAATGAGCAGTTCTTC
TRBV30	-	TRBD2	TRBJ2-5	CAWSPIGGLAGPQETQYF	TGTGCCTGGAGTCCCATAGGGGGACTAGCGGGACCGCAAGAGACCCAGTACTTC
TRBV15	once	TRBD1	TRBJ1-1	CATSRGGGRDRVNTEAFF	TGTGCCACCAGCAGAGGAGGAGGGAGAGACAGGGTGAACACTGAAGCTTTCTTT
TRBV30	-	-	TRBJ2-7	CAWSVRSSTPKYEQYF	TGTGCCTGGAGTGTACGGAGCAGCACACCCAAATACGAGCAGTACTTC
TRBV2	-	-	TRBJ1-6	CASSEVGNSPLHF	TGTGCCAGCAGTGAAGTCGGGAATTCACCCCTCCACTTT
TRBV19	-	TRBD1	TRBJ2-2	CASSIPRGRGAGELFF	TGTGCCAGTAGTATTCCCAGGGGGCGTGGGGCCGGGGAGCTGTTTTTT
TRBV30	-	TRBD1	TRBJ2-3	CAWRTTGGWSDTQYF	TGTGCCTGGAGGACTACAGGGGGTTGGTCAGATACGCAGTATTTT
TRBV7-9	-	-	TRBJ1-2	CASSLAVYYGYTF	TGTGCCAGCAGCTTGGCTGTTTACTATGGCTACACCTTC